The 2 T cell receptor beta chains in this list originate from one sample, sequenced in a study of blood T cell repertoires in COVID-19. Measured with immunoSEQ multiplex PCR; TCRdb has only the in-frame clones, and not every one. The profile shows 300,000 to 500,000 clones, 88% of them singletons. The sequenced sample consisted of PBMCs or T cells enriched from blood (not recorded which). Receptor source: a woman in her 30s with acute COVID-19.

As for this clone: The same CDR3 arises from other DNA sequences in this sample as well. The chain joins TRBV3-1 (or the pseudogene TRBV3-2) to TRBJ2-3, with a weak D call TRBD1 (6 bases). Trimming took off 4 bases at V and 4 bases at J, with 12 bases between the two ends. Germline V gene lookup returns CDR1 LGHDT and CDR2 YNNKEL (reference sequence). The CDR3 covers 14 residues. CDR3 in DNA: TGTGCCAGCAGCCCGGGACCAGGGGCAGATACGCAGTATTTT. This gives the protein CASSPGPGADTQYF.

The chain couples TRBV30 to TRBJ2-3, with D hard to call. The germline V gene has CDR1 GTSNPN and CDR2 SVGIG (reference sequence). The CDR3 spans 13 residues. V dropped 2 bases and J dropped 5 bases, with 11 bases sitting between them. For the CDR3, the DNA is TGTGCCTGGAGTCAGTCAGGTGGAGATACGCAGTATTTT. This translates into CAWSQSGGDTQYF. The full variable domain, with the rest looked up from reference TRBV30 and TRBJ2-3, is SQTIHQWPATLVQPVGSPLSLECTVEGTSNPNLYWYRQAAGRGLQLLFYSVGIGQISSEVPQNLSASRPQDRQFILSSKKLLLSDSGFYLCAWSQSGGDTQYFGPGTRLTVL.